This entry lists 27 T cell receptor beta chains sequenced from one sample in a study of technical replicates of blood from four donors. Sequenced by immunoSEQ multiplex PCR; TCRdb stores in-frame clones only, minus some. The sample consists of approximately 79,000 clones, 75% to 95% of them appearing once. Sequencing was performed on T cells isolated from PBMCs. Receptors were obtained from a human donor in good health.

The chain combines TRBV6-5 with TRBJ2-3, with 10 nucleotides matching TRBD1. V was pared by 8 bases and J by 2 bases, with 4 bases of the junction left unmatched. The CDR3 is made up of 14 amino acids. Germline lookup yields CDR1 MNHEY and CDR2 SVGAGI. CDR3 nucleotides: TGTGCCAGCCGCCGACAGGGGGCCACAGATACGCAGTATTTT. Amino acids: CASRRQGATDTQYF.

V and J are TRBV5-1 and TRBJ1-5, with a weak D call TRBD1 (5 bases). The CDR3 has 16 residues. The germline CDR1 and CDR2 sequences are SGHRS and YFSETQ. V lost 4 bases, J lost 5 bases, and 19 bases lay in between. CDR3: CASSPGPGARYQPQHF. Here the CDR3 DNA reads TGCGCCAGCAGCCCAGGCCCTGGGGCCCGTTATCAGCCCCAGCATTTT. The full variable domain, rest sourced from reference TRBV5-1 and TRBJ1-5, is KAGVTQTPRYLIKTRGQQVTLSCSPISGHRSVSWYQQTPGQGLQFLFEYFSETQRNKGNFPGRFSGRQFSNSRSEMNVSTLELGDSALYLCASSPGPGARYQPQHFGDGTRLSIL.

A single count supports this clone. The rearrangement uses TRBV7-3 and TRBJ2-1; 11 bases fit TRBD1. The CDR3 has 17 residues. Trimming took 7 bases from V and 12 from J; bases not matched to a gene: 20. From germline, CDR1 is SGHTA and CDR2 FQGTGA. CDR3 amino acids: CASTGQGGAGGVVGQFF. Here the CDR3 DNA reads TGTGCCAGCACGGGACAGGGGGGCGCGGGAGGTGTGGTGGGGCAGTTCTTC.

The rearrangement joins TRBV6-6 to TRBJ2-2; 7 bases map to TRBD1. CDR3 length equals 15 residues. Per germline, CDR1 MNHNY and CDR2 SVGAGI (reference sequence). Trimming at V came to 6 bases and at J to 6 bases, leaving 10 bases not matched to a gene. This chain's CDR3 is CASSTILTGAGELFF. The CDR3 nucleotides are TGTGCCAGCAGCACAATCTTAACAGGGGCCGGGGAGCTGTTTTTT.

The rearrangement uses TRBV29-1 and TRBJ2-7, with D hard to call. CDR1 is SQVTM and CDR2 is ANQGSEA in the germline V gene. Trimming pared 4 bases from V and 1 base from J, leaving 5 bases between. The CDR3 loop spans 11 amino acids. The CDR3: CSVVRSYEQYF. The CDR3 DNA is TGCAGCGTTGTGCGGTCCTACGAGCAGTACTTC.

This rearrangement joins TRBV7-6 to TRBJ2-1, with a tentative D call TRBD1 (5 bases). Germline V gene data show CDR1 as SGHVS and CDR2 as FNYEAQ. V gave up 1 base and J gave up 3 bases, with 10 bases separating them. This CDR3 has 15 residues. CDR3 DNA sequence: TGTGCCAGCAGCTTAGGTGTGGGGCTCTACAATGAGCAGTTCTTC. It translates to CASSLGVGLYNEQFF.

This clone showed up just once. The V and J genes are TRBV6-4 and TRBJ1-2; 11 positions agree with TRBD1. The J segment lost 8 bases and the V segment lost 7 bases, leaving 6 bases of the junction unmatched. Germline values: CDR1 MRHNA, CDR2 SNTAGT. CDR3 length: 13 residues. CDR3 DNA sequence: TGTGCCAGCAATCGGACAGGGGGCATGGGCTACACCTTC. Encoded protein: CASNRTGGMGYTF.

V usage is TRBV6-5 and J usage is TRBJ2-1, with TRBD1 identical over 10 bases. Germline assignment: CDR1 MNHEY and CDR2 SVGAGI. Germline trimming cut 6 bases from V and 8 bases from J; bases unmatched to any gene: 7. This CDR3 region has 14 residues. The CDR3 loop is CASRDRGRRDEQFF. CDR3 in DNA: TGTGCCAGCAGAGACAGGGGGCGTCGGGATGAGCAGTTCTTC.

This sequence joins TRBV5-5 and TRBJ2-1; D ambiguous. The V end lost 1 base, the J end lost 9 bases, and 14 bases lay between the germline ends. Germline V gene lookup returns CDR1 SGHKS and CDR2 YYEKEE (reference sequence). The CDR3 loop spans 14 amino acids. The CDR3 is CASSLLTTGSEQFF. CDR3 DNA: TGTGCCAGCAGCTTGTTGACGACGGGTAGTGAGCAGTTCTTC.

This clone was seen a few times. The chain carries TRBV6-1 and TRBJ1-5; possible D gene TRBD1, 5 bases. Germline CDR1 is MNHNS and CDR2 is SASEGT. The CDR3 is 14 residues long. V lost 3 bases and J 7 bases, leaving 13 bases between the germline ends. The CDR3 loop is CASSEDGGYQPQHF. As DNA, the CDR3 is TGTGCCAGCAGTGAGGACGGGGGGTACCAGCCCCAGCATTTT.

The chain links TRBV7-9 to TRBJ2-7; a possible D gene is TRBD1 (6 bases). The CDR3 is 13 amino acids. Germline CDR1 SEHNR, CDR2 FQNEAQ (reference sequence). The V gene lost 4 bases and the J gene lost 2 bases, with 9 bases spanning the gap. As DNA, the CDR3 is TGTGCCAGCAGCTCCCAGGGGACCTACGAGCAGTACTTC. This translates into CASSSQGTYEQYF.

CDR3 sequence: CASSPPGYYTEAFF. CDR3 DNA: TGCGCCAGCAGTCCACCAGGGTACTACACTGAAGCTTTCTTT. V gene TRBV10-2 combines with J gene TRBJ1-1; perhaps TRBD1 as D (5 bases). In germline, CDR1 is WSHSY, CDR2 SAAADI. This CDR3 has 14 amino acids. The V gene lost 5 bases and the J gene lost 3 bases, with 13 bases spanning the gap.

The rearrangement joins TRBV7-9 to TRBJ1-1; D not certain. Trimming took 5 bases from V and 6 from J, leaving 13 bases between them. CDR3 length: 13 residues. Germline lookup yields CDR1 SEHNR and CDR2 FQNEAQ (reference sequence). CDR3 bases: TGTGCCAGCAGCCCCCCCACTGCGCCTGAAGCTTTCTTT. Its protein is CASSPPTAPEAFF.

A single count supports this clone. The chain uses TRBV11-3 and TRBJ2-1; possible D gene TRBD1, 6 bases. The CDR3 is made up of 15 amino acids. Germline V gene sequence: CDR1 SGHNT, CDR2 YENEEA. Trimming took 0 bases from V and 5 from J, leaving 11 bases between them. The CDR3 loop reads CASSLDQGRNNEQFF. The DNA for the CDR3 is TGTGCCAGCAGCTTAGATCAGGGGCGGAACAATGAGCAGTTCTTC.

The V call is TRBV5-1, the J call TRBJ2-1; 10 nucleotides line up with TRBD2. This CDR3 is 16 amino acids long. The V segment lost 4 bases and the J segment 6 bases; nucleotides outside the gene matches: 10. Per germline, CDR1 SGHRS and CDR2 YFSETQ. CDR3 DNA sequence: TGCGCCAGCAGCAAGGCTAGCGGGAGTTTTACCAATGAGCAGTTCTTC. Protein product: CASSKASGSFTNEQFF.

The rearrangement links TRBV27 to TRBJ1-5; D is ambiguous. This CDR3 has 13 residues. V lost 2 bases to trimming and J lost 6 bases, with 8 bases between them. The V gene's germline CDR1 is MNHEY and CDR2 SMNVEV (reference sequence). The CDR3: CASSLGLAQPQHF. The DNA of the CDR3 is TGTGCCAGCAGTTTAGGCCTGGCTCAGCCCCAGCATTTT.

V gene TRBV27 combines with J gene TRBJ2-2; TRBD1 matches 7 bases. CDR1 and CDR2 from the germline V gene are MNHEY and SMNVEV (reference sequence). The CDR3 is 15 amino acids. The trim removed 2 bases at V and 2 bases at J, leaving 2 bases unmatched. CDR3 loop: CASSLGTANTGELFF. The CDR3 coding sequence is TGTGCCAGCAGTTTAGGGACAGCAAACACCGGGGAGCTGTTTTTT.

Here the CDR3 DNA reads TGTGCCAGCAGCCTTGCTAGCGGGAGGGCCCAGGGGAACATTCAGTACTTC. Translated, it gives CASSLASGRAQGNIQYF. The genes are TRBV4-2 and TRBJ2-4; 12 bases fit TRBD2. CDR3 size: 17 residues. V was pared by 4 bases and J by 7 bases, with 11 bases of the junction left unmatched. Germline V lookup: CDR1 LGHNA, CDR2 YNFKEQ.

The chain couples TRBV7-6 to TRBJ2-1, with TRBD2 matching 10 bases. The V gene's germline CDR1 is SGHVS and CDR2 FNYEAQ. The trim removed 5 bases at V and 4 bases at J, leaving 5 bases unmatched. This CDR3 is 15 amino acids long. The CDR3 nucleotides read TGTGCCAGCAGCCCAGGGACTAGCGCTTACAATGAGCAGTTCTTC. Its protein is CASSPGTSAYNEQFF. Based on the CDR3 plus reference TRBV7-6 and TRBJ2-1, the full variable domain is GAGVSQSPRYKVTKRGQDVALRCDPISGHVSLYWYRQALGQGPEFLTYFNYEAQQDKSGLPNDRFSAERPEGSISTLTIQRTEQRDSAMYRCASSPGTSAYNEQFFGPGTRLTVL.

The gene calls are TRBV30 and TRBJ2-7, with 8 positions matching TRBD1. Trimming removed 4 bases from V and 5 bases from J; junction bases left unmatched: 13. Germline V CDR1 and CDR2: GTSNPN, SVGIG (reference sequence). The CDR3 spans 15 residues. CDR3 DNA sequence: TGTGCCTGGATGCAAGGCAGGGGGCAGTTTGACGAGCAGTACTTC. Its translation is CAWMQGRGQFDEQYF.

The chain recombines TRBV7-6 with TRBJ2-7; maybe TRBD1 (6 bases). The CDR3 contains 15 residues. With 5 bases removed from V and 0 bases from J, the gap between germline ends came to 14 bases. Germline V gene lookup returns CDR1 SGHVS and CDR2 FNYEAQ. The CDR3 DNA follows: TGTGCCAGCAGCATAAGTGCAGGGGTCTCCTACGAGCAGTACTTC. Protein sequence: CASSISAGVSYEQYF. Full variable domain (remainder filled in from reference TRBV7-6 and TRBJ2-7): GAGVSQSPRYKVTKRGQDVALRCDPISGHVSLYWYRQALGQGPEFLTYFNYEAQQDKSGLPNDRFSAERPEGSISTLTIQRTEQRDSAMYRCASSISAGVSYEQYFGPGTRLTVT.

The chain has TRBV20-1 and TRBJ1-1; D unclear. Germline CDR1 and CDR2: DFQATT and SNEGSKA (reference sequence). The CDR3 is 11 residues long. V was clipped by 5 bases and J by 1 base, with 5 bases between them. In nucleotides, the CDR3 is TGCAGTGCTGCGGAGAACACTGAAGCTTTCTTT. It translates to CSAAENTEAFF.

The genes are TRBV18 and TRBJ1-1, with TRBD1 matching 7 bases. CDR1 and CDR2 (germline): KGHSH, LQKENI. The CDR3 runs to 14 residues. Trimming cost V 3 bases and J 5 bases; bases outside gene matches: 6. This CDR3 reads CASSPMTGQTEAFF. As DNA, the CDR3 is TGTGCCAGCTCACCTATGACAGGGCAGACTGAAGCTTTCTTT.

The chain employs TRBV15 and TRBJ1-3; possible D gene TRBD1, 6 bases. The CDR3 is 16 residues long. The germline CDR1 and CDR2 sequences are LNHNV and YYDKDF (reference sequence). V dropped 6 bases and J dropped 5 bases, with 20 bases sitting between them. The CDR3 is CATRNYAETGRNTIYF. The CDR3 bases are TGTGCCACCAGGAATTACGCCGAGACAGGCAGAAACACCATATATTTT.

V gene TRBV30 combines with J gene TRBJ2-7, with D perhaps TRBD2 (6 bases). Germline V gives CDR1 GTSNPN, CDR2 SVGIG (reference sequence). The CDR3 spans 12 residues. Trimming took off 2 bases at V and 5 bases at J, with 10 bases between the two ends. The DNA of the CDR3 is TGTGCCTGGAGTCCGACTAGGAACGAGCAGTACTTC. Translation gives CAWSPTRNEQYF.

This chain connects TRBV19 to TRBJ2-3; 16 nucleotides line up with TRBD2. The CDR3 contains 17 residues. Germline lookup yields CDR1 LNHDA and CDR2 SQIVND (reference sequence). Germline trimming cut 3 bases from V and 4 bases from J; bases unmatched to any gene: 4. The CDR3 DNA follows: TGTGCCAGTAGTATCGGGACTAGCGGGAGGGCCCCAGATACGCAGTATTTT. It encodes CASSIGTSGRAPDTQYF.

This chain joins TRBV5-4 and TRBJ2-3; D remains ambiguous. CDR1 is SGHNT and CDR2 is YYREEE in the germline V gene (reference sequence). The ends were cut back, 5 bases at V and 0 bases at J, with 10 bases in the middle. This CDR3 is 14 amino acids long. CDR3 sequence: CASREDSSTDTQYF. The CDR3 nucleotides are TGTGCCAGCAGAGAGGATTCTAGCACAGATACGCAGTATTTT.